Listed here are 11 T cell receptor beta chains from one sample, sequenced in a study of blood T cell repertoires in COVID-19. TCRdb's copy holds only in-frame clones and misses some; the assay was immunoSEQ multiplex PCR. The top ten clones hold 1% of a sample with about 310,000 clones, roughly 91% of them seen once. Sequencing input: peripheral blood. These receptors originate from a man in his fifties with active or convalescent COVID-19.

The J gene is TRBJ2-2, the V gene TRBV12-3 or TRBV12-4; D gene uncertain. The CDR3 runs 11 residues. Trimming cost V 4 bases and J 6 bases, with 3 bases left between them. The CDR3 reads CASSSSGELFF. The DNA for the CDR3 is TGTGCCAGCAGTTCTTCCGGGGAGCTGTTTTTT.

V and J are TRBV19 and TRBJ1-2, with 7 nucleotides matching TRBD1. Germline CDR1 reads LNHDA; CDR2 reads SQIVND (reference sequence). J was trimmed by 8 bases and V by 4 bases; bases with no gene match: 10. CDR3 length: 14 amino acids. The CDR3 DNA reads TGTGCCAGTAGTACCTTACAGGGGTCGGACGGCTACACCTTC. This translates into CASSTLQGSDGYTF. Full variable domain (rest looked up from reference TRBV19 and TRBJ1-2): DGGITQSPKYLFRKEGQNVTLSCEQNLNHDAMYWYRQDPGQGLRLIYYSQIVNDFQKGDIAEGYSVSREKKESFPLTVTSAQKNPTAFYLCASSTLQGSDGYTFGSGTRLTVV.

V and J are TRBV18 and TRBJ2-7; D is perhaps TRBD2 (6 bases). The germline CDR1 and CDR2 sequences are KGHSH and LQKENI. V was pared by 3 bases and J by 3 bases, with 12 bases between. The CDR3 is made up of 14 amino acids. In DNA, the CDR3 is TGTGCCAGCTCACCGGGACTCTCCTTCTACGAGCAGTACTTC. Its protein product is CASSPGLSFYEQYF.

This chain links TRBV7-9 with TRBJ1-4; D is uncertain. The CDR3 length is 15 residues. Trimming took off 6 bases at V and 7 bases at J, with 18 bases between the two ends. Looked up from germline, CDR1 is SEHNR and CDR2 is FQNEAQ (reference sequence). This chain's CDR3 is CASSPRSLRGEKLFF. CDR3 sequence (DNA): TGTGCCAGCAGTCCAAGGTCTCTGCGGGGTGAAAAACTGTTTTTT.

CDR3 residues: CASSPYLAGGIDTQYF. The CDR3 bases are TGCGCCAGCAGCCCATACCTAGCGGGAGGGATCGATACGCAGTATTTT. V is TRBV4-1 and J is TRBJ2-3; TRBD2 aligns across 12 bases. Trimming cost V 4 bases and J 6 bases; bases outside gene matches: 8. The CDR3 runs 16 residues. CDR1 and CDR2 from the germline V gene are MGHRA and YSYEKL.

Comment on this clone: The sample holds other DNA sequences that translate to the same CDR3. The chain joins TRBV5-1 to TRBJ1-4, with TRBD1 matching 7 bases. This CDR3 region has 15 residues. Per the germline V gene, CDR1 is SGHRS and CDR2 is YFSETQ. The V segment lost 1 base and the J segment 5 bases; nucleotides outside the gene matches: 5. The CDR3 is CASSLLQGPNEKLFF. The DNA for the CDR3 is TGCGCCAGCAGCTTGTTACAGGGGCCAAATGAAAAACTGTTTTTT.

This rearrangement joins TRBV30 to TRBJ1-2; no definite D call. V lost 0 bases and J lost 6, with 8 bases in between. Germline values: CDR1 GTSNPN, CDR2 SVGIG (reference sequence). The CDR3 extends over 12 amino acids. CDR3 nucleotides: TGTGCCTGGAGTGTACGCGGGGATGGCTACACCTTC. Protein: CAWSVRGDGYTF.

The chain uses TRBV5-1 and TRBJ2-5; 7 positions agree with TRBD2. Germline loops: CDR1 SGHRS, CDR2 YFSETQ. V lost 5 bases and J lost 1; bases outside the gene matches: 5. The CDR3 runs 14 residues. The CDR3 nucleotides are TGCGCCAGCAGGCGCGGGGGACTCCAAGAGACCCAGTACTTC. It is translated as CASRRGGLQETQYF.

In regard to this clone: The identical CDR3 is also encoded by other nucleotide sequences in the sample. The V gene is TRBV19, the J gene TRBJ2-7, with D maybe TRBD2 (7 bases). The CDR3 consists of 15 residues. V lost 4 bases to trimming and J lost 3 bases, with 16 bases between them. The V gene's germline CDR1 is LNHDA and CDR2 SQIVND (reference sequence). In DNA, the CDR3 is TGTGCCAGTAGTACCGCAGCGGGACAAGTCTACGAGCAGTACTTC. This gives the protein CASSTAAGQVYEQYF.

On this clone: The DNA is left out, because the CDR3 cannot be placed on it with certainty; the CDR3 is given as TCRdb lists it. The CDR3 sequence: CASSTSTGDAYEQYF. This chain connects TRBV2 to TRBJ2-7; TRBD1, the table's D call, lacks a check against the DNA. The CDR3 spans 15 amino acids, including both terminal residues. In germline, CDR1 is SNHLY, CDR2 FYNNEI.

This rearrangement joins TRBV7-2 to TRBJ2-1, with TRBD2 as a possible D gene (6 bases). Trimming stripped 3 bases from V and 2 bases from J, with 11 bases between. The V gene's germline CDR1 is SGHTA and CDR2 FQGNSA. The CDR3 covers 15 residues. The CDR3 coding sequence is TGTGCCAGCAGCTTGGGCCGGGGGACCTACAATGAGCAGTTCTTC. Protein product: CASSLGRGTYNEQFF.